The 8 T cell receptor beta chains reported below all come from one sample, sequenced in a study of blood T cell repertoires in COVID-19. Here immunoSEQ multiplex PCR was the method, and the copy in TCRdb shows in-frame clones only, minus some. The repertoire holds about 36,000 clones, with approximately 78% as singletons. The material sequenced was peripheral blood. The source of these receptors is a human donor in a cohort sampled during active or convalescent COVID-19. The donor label of this sample is uncertain.

This clone turned up a few times. The chain carries TRBV7-2 and TRBJ2-1, with TRBD2 identical over 10 bases. The germline V gene encodes CDR1 SGHTA and CDR2 FQGNSA. V shed 5 bases and J 5 bases; nucleotides not matched to a gene: 6. CDR3 size: 15 residues. CDR3 sequence (DNA): TGTGCCAGCAGCGAATGGACTAGCGGCAACAATGAGCAGTTCTTC. Residues: CASSEWTSGNNEQFF. The entire variable domain, with the rest obtained from reference TRBV7-2 and TRBJ2-1, is as follows: GAGVSQSPSNKVTEKGKDVELRCDPISGHTALYWYRQSLGQGLEFLIYFQGNSAPDKSGLPSDRFSAERTGGSVSTLTIQRTQQEDSAVYLCASSEWTSGNNEQFFGPGTRLTVL.

The rearrangement joins TRBV5-4 to TRBJ2-2; 11 bases line up with TRBD2. V shed 4 bases and J 4 bases; nucleotides not matched to a gene: 3. Germline CDR1 and CDR2: SGHNT and YYREEE (reference sequence). This CDR3 spans 15 amino acids. CDR3 bases: TGTGCCAGCAGCCCGGGACTAGCGGTCACCGGGGAGCTGTTTTTT. Its translation is CASSPGLAVTGELFF.

This sequence joins TRBV9 and TRBJ1-1, with TRBD1 as a possible D gene (6 bases). CDR1 is SGDLS and CDR2 is YYNGEE in the germline V gene. The V and J ends lost 0 bases and 7 bases respectively, with 16 bases between them. The CDR3 has 15 amino acids. For the CDR3, the DNA is TGTGCCAGCAGCGTAGAAATCGGGGGGCGCGATGAAGCTTTCTTT. Residues: CASSVEIGGRDEAFF.

The genes are TRBV6-5 and TRBJ2-1; TRBD2 might be the D (6 bases). Germline V gene data show CDR1 as MNHEY and CDR2 as SVGAGI. CDR3 length: 13 residues. V gave up 6 bases and J gave up 9 bases, with 15 bases separating them. The CDR3 nucleotides read TGTGCCAGCAGCAGCCACCGGGGGTTTGAGCAGTTCTTC. This codes for CASSSHRGFEQFF.

V and J are TRBV4-3 and TRBJ1-1, with unresolved D. The CDR3 is 14 amino acids. Trimming stripped 0 bases from V and 5 bases from J, with 10 bases between. In germline, CDR1 is LGHNA, CDR2 YSLEER. DNA for the CDR3: TGCGCCAGCAGCCAAGACCGACTAGGGACTGAAGCTTTCTTT. Protein sequence: CASSQDRLGTEAFF.

This chain uses TRBV7-2 with TRBJ2-5, with D maybe TRBD1 (5 bases). Germline V gives CDR1 SGHTA, CDR2 FQGNSA. Trimming removed 0 bases from V and 0 bases from J, with 17 bases in between. The CDR3 runs to 18 residues. The CDR3 sequence: CASSLARFDSFYQETQYF. Here the CDR3 DNA reads TGTGCCAGCAGCTTAGCGCGATTTGACAGCTTCTACCAAGAGACCCAGTACTTC.

This clone was recorded many times. The chain employs TRBV4-3 and TRBJ2-1, with 11 nucleotides matching TRBD2. V trimming: 5 bases; J trimming: 7 bases; junction bases outside the gene matches: 4. The CDR3 consists of 14 residues. Germline V gene sequence: CDR1 LGHNA, CDR2 YSLEER. CDR3 coding DNA: TGCGCCAGCAGCGGGGGACTAGCGGCAAATGAGCAGTTCTTC. Its translation: CASSGGLAANEQFF.

The V call is TRBV21-1, the J call TRBJ2-7; the DNA was not compared with TRBD2, the D call given in the table. TRBV21-1 represents a pseudogene. This CDR3 has 18 amino acids. The CDR3 DNA sequence: TGTGCCAGCAGCAAAGATCAGCGGGAGGGCCTTTTGCTCCCCGAGCAGTACTTC. This gives the protein CASSKDQREGLLLPEQYF.